The TCR beta chain described here comes from a study of blood T cell repertoires in COVID-19. The overall study: The study drew acute and convalescent COVID-19 samples from the United States, Italy and Spain. PBMCs, B-cell-depleted T cells, or T cells provided the cDNA or gDNA that made up the material.

Per the original data handling: Estimated nucleated cell counts came from reference gene primer amplification. Only in-frame clones appear in the TCRdb table, and some are missing; sequencing was by immunoSEQ multiplex PCR. V, J and clone size are those of that table, while D and trimming were read from the DNA. The profile shows about 440,000 clones, roughly 90% of them singletons. The germline V gene has CDR1 LGHDT and CDR2 YNNKEL (reference sequence). The CDR3 runs 14 residues. V was trimmed by 0 bases and J by 9 bases, leaving 11 bases between them. Material for sequencing was peripheral blood. The source is a woman in her twenties or thirties with acute or convalescent COVID-19. The V call is TRBV3-1 (or the pseudogene TRBV3-2), the J call TRBJ2-2; TRBD1 is a possible D gene (6 bases). The CDR3 DNA sequence: TGTGCCAGCAGCCAAGATTGGGGGCCGCGGGAGCTGTTTTTT. Its translation: CASSQDWGPRELFF.